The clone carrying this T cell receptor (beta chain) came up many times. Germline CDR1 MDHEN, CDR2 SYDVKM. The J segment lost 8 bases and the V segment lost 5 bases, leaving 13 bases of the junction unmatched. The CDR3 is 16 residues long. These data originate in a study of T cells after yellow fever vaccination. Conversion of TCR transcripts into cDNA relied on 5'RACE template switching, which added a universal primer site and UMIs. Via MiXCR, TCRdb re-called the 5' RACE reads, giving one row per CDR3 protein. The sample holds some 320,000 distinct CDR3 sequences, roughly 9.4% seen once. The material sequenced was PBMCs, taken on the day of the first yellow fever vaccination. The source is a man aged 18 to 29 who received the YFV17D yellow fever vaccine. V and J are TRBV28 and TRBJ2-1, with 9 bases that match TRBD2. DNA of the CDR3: TGTGCCAGCAGTCCCTCCGGGGGGCGGGGGGGCTATGAGCAGTTCTTC. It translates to CASSPSGGRGGYEQFF.